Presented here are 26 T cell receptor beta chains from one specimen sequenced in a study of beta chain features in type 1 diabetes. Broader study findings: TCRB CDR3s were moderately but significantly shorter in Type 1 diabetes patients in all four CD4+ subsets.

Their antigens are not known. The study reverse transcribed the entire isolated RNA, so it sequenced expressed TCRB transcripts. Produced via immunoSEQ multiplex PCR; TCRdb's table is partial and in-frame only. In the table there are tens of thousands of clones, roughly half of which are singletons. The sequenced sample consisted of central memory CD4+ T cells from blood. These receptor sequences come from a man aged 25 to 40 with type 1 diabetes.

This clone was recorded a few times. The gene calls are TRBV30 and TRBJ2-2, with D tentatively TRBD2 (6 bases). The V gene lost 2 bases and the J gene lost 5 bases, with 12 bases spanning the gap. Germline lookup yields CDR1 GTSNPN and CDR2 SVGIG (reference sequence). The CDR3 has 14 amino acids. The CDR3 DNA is TGTGCCTGGAGTCGTGGAGGGTGGACCGGGGAGCTGTTTTTT. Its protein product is CAWSRGGWTGELFF.

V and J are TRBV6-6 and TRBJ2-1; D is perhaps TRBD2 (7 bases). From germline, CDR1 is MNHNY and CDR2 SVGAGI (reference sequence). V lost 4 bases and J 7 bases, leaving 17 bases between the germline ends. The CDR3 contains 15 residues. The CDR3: CASSWAGAERNEQFF. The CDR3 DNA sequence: TGTGCCAGCAGTTGGGCGGGGGCCGAGAGAAATGAGCAGTTCTTC.

The CDR3 DNA sequence: TGTGCCAGCACCCAGGGGCAGGGCGAACCAGATACGCAGTATTTT. Its protein is CASTQGQGEPDTQYF. The genes are TRBV6-6 and TRBJ2-3, with D possibly being TRBD1 (6 bases). V gave up 7 bases and J gave up 4 bases, with 18 bases separating them. Germline V gene sequence: CDR1 MNHNY, CDR2 SVGAGI (reference sequence). The CDR3 has 15 amino acids.

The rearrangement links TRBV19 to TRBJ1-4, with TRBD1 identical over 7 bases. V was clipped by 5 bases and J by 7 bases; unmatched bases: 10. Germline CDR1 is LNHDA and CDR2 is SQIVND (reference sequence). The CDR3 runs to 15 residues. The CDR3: CASSQGESRAEKLFF. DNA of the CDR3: TGTGCCAGTAGTCAGGGGGAGTCGCGGGCTGAAAAACTGTTTTTT.

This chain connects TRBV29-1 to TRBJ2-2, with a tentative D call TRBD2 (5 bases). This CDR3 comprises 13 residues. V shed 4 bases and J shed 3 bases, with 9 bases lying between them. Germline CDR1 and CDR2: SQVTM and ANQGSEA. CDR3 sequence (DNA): TGCAGCGTTGGGCGAGCGGACACCGGGGAGCTGTTTTTT. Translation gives CSVGRADTGELFF.

CDR3 sequence: CASSAGADTQYF. DNA of the CDR3: TGTGCCAGCAGTGCTGGGGCCGATACGCAGTATTTT. The rearrangement joins TRBV25-1 to TRBJ2-3, with D possibly being TRBD1 (5 bases). V lost 4 bases and J 6 bases, leaving 8 bases between the germline ends. This CDR3 contains 12 residues. CDR1 and CDR2 from the germline V gene are MGHDK and SYGVNS.

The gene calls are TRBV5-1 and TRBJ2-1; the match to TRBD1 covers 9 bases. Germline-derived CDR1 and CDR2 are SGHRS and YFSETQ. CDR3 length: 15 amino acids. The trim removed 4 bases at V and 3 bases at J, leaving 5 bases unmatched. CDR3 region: CASSRQGDGYNEQFF. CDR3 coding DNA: TGCGCCAGCAGCCGACAGGGGGATGGCTACAATGAGCAGTTCTTC.

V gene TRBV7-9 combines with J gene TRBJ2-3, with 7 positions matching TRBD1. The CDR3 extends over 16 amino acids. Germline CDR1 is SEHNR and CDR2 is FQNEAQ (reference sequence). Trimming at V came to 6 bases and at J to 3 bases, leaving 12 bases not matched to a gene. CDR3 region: CASSKHRDSFTDTQYF. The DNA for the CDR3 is TGTGCCAGCAGTAAACACAGGGACAGCTTTACAGATACGCAGTATTTT.

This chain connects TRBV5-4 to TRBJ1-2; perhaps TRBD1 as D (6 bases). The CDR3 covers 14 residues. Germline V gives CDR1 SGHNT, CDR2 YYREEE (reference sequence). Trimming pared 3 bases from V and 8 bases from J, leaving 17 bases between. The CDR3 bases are TGTGCCAGCAGCTCACTGACAGGCGGAGGAGGCTACACCTTC. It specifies CASSSLTGGGGYTF. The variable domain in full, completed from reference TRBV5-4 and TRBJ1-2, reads ETGVTQSPTHLIKTRGQQVTLRCSSQSGHNTVSWYQQALGQGPQFIFQYYREEENGRGNFPPRFSGLQFPNYSSELNVNALELDDSALYLCASSSLTGGGGYTFGSGTRLTVV.

The CDR3 DNA reads as TGCGCCAGCAGCTTGGGGGGACAGGGTCGGTACACTGAAGCTTTCTTT. Translated: CASSLGGQGRYTEAFF. The rearrangement uses TRBV5-1 and TRBJ1-1, with 9 nucleotides matching TRBD1. V dropped 0 bases and J dropped 3; count of bases not matched to a gene: 6. CDR1 is SGHRS and CDR2 is YFSETQ in the germline V gene. CDR3 size: 16 residues.

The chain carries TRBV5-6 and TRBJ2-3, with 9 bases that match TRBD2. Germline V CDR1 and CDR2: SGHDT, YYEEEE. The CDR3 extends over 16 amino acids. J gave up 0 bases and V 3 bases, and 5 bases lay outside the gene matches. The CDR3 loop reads CASSSRGGRSTDTQYF. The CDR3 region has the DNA TGTGCCAGCAGCTCGCGGGGGGGCCGAAGCACAGATACGCAGTATTTT.

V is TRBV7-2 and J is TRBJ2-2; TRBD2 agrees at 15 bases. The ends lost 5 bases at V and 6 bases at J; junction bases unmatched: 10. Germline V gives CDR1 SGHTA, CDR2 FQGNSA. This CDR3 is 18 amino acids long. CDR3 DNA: TGTGCCAGCAGCCGAAGGGGGACTAGCGGGGGGAGGGCCGGGGAGCTGTTTTTT. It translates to CASSRRGTSGGRAGELFF.

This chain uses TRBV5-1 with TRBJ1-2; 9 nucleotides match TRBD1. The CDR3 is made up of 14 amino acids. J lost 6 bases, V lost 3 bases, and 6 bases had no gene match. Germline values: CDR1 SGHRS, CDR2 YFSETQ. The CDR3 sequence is CASSSIQGADGYTF. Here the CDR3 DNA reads TGCGCCAGCAGCTCAATACAGGGGGCTGATGGCTACACCTTC.

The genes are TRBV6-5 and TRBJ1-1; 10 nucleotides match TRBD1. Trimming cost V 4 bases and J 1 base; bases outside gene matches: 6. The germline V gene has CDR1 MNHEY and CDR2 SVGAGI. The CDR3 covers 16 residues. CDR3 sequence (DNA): TGTGCCAGCAGTTCCGACAGGGGGCGCAGGAACACTGAAGCTTTCTTT. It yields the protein CASSSDRGRRNTEAFF.

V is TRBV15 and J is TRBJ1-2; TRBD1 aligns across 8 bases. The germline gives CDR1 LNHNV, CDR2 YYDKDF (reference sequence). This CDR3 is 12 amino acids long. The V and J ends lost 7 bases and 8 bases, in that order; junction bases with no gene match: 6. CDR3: CATTGTGKGYTF. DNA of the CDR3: TGTGCCACCACCGGGACAGGCAAGGGCTACACCTTC.

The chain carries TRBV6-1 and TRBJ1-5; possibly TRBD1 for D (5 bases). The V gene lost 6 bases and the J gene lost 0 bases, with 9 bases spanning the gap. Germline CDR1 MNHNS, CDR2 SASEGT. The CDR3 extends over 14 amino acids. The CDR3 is CASSDRNSNQPQHF. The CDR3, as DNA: TGTGCCAGCAGCGACAGAAATAGCAATCAGCCCCAGCATTTT.

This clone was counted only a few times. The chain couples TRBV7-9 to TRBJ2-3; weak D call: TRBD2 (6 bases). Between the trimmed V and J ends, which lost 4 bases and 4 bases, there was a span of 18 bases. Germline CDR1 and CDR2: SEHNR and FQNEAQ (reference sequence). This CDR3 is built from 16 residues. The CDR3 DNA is TGTGCCAGCAGCTGGGTTGGCGGGGTCGGTGCAGATACGCAGTATTTT. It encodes CASSWVGGVGADTQYF.

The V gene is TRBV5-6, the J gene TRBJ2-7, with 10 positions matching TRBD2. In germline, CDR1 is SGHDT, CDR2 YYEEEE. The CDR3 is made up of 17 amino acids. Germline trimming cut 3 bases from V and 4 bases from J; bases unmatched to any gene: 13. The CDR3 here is CASSSIMPSGRGYEQYF. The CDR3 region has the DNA TGTGCCAGCAGCTCTATAATGCCTAGCGGGAGAGGATACGAGCAGTACTTC.

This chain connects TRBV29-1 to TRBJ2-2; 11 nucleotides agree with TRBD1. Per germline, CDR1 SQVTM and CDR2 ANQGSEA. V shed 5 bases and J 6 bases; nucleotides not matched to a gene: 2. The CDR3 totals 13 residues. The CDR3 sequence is CSVRGQGAGELFF. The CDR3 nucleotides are TGCAGCGTTAGGGGACAGGGGGCCGGGGAGCTGTTTTTT.

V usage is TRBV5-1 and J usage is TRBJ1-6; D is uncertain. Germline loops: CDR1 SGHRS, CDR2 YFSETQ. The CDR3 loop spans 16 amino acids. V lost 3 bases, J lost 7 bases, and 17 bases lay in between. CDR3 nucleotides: TGCGCCAGCAGCTCCGACACAAAGAAAGGCAATTCACCCCTCCACTTT. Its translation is CASSSDTKKGNSPLHF.

CDR3: CASSPPQAPSYEQYF. The CDR3 bases are TGCGCCAGCAGCCCCCCTCAGGCCCCTTCCTACGAGCAGTACTTC. This chain connects TRBV4-1 to TRBJ2-5; D remains unclear. The DNA end is a closer match to TRBJ2-7, so the J assignment may be wrong. The CDR3 extends over 15 amino acids. Germline CDR1 MGHRA, CDR2 YSYEKL.

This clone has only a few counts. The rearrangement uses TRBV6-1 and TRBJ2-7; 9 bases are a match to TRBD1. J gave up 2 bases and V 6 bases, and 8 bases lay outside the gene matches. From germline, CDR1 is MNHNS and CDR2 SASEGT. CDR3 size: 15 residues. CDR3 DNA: TGTGCCAGCAGCGGGACGGGGACAGGGACCTACGAGCAGTACTTC. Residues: CASSGTGTGTYEQYF.

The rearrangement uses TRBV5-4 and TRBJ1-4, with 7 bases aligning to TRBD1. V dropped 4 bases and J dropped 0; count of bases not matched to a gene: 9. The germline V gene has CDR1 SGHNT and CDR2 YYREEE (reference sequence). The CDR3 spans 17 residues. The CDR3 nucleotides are TGTGCCAGCAGCCCGTCCCGGGACAGATCAACTAATGAAAAACTGTTTTTT. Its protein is CASSPSRDRSTNEKLFF.

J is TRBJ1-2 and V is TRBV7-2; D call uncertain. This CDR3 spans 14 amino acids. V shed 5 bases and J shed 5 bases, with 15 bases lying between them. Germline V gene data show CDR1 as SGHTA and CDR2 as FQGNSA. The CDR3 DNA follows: TGTGCCAGCAGCCTTGGGCCACTTTCTTATGGCTACACCTTC. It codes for CASSLGPLSYGYTF.

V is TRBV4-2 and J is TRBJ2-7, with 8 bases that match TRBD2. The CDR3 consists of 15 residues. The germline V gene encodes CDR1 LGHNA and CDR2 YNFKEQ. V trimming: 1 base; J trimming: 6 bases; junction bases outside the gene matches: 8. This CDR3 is CASSQVGTAGGEQYF. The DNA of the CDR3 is TGTGCCAGCAGCCAAGTCGGGACGGCGGGGGGCGAGCAGTACTTC.

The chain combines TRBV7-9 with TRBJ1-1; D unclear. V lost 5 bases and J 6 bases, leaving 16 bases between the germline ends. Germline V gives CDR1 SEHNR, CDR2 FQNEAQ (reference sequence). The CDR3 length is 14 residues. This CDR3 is CASSPLDKLPEAFF. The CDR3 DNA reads TGTGCCAGCAGCCCGCTCGACAAGCTCCCTGAAGCTTTCTTT. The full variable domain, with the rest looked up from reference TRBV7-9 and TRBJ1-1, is DTGVSQNPRHKITKRGQNVTFRCDPISEHNRLYWYRQTLGQGPEFLTYFQNEAQLEKSRLLSDRFSAERPKGSFSTLEIQRTEQGDSAMYLCASSPLDKLPEAFFGQGTRLTVV.